These 15 T cell receptor beta chains were sequenced from one sample in a study of CD8 T cells in ankylosing spondylitis. TCRdb redid the calling of the 5' RACE reads with MiXCR, one entry per CDR3 protein. The table has approximately 210,000 distinct CDR3 sequences, roughly 12% seen once. Sequencing was carried out using blood, either unsorted or a sorted T cell fraction (not recorded which). Every receptor here comes from a male donor with ankylosing spondylitis or in good health (not recorded which).

This clonotype was counted only a few times. V gene TRBV7-9 combines with J gene TRBJ2-1, with D perhaps TRBD2 (7 bases). The CDR3 covers 15 residues. Trimming took off 2 bases at V and 8 bases at J, with 16 bases between the two ends. Looked up from germline, CDR1 is SEHNR and CDR2 is FQNEAQ (reference sequence). In DNA form, the CDR3 reads TGTGCCAGCAGCTTATTGGGGGGGGGCCATTATGAGCAGTTCTTC. Protein product: CASSLLGGGHYEQFF.

The J gene is TRBJ2-6, the V gene TRBV4-1; the D is unclear. Germline CDR1 and CDR2: MGHRA and YSYEKL. V shed 3 bases and J shed 0 bases, with 3 bases lying between them. The CDR3 is 14 amino acids. The CDR3 is CASSHLSGANVLTF. CDR3 DNA: TGCGCCAGCAGCCATCTCTCTGGGGCCAACGTCCTGACTTTC.

The rearrangement links TRBV6-1 to TRBJ2-1; no definite D call. CDR1 and CDR2 (germline): MNHNS, SASEGT. Trimming took off 5 bases at V and 6 bases at J, with 17 bases between the two ends. The CDR3 consists of 15 residues. The DNA of the CDR3 is TGTGCCAGCAGTCTTGACAACTATTTTGGCAATGAGCAGTTCTTC. The encoded protein is CASSLDNYFGNEQFF.

This clonotype was found many times. The rearrangement uses TRBV12-3 or TRBV12-4 and TRBJ2-1; D is undetermined. Trimming removed 5 bases at V and 3 bases at J, with 5 bases between. This CDR3 comprises 12 residues. CDR3 in amino acids: CASSPLYNEQFF. The CDR3 region has the DNA TGTGCCAGCAGTCCCCTCTACAATGAGCAGTTCTTC.

The table lists this clonotype with a few counts. The V call is TRBV29-1, the J call TRBJ2-7, with D uncertain. Germline loops: CDR1 SQVTM, CDR2 ANQGSEA. V lost 6 bases, J lost 6 bases, and 15 bases lay in between. This CDR3 has 12 residues. CDR3 in DNA: TGCAGCGTGGGTGATTGGGGTAGCGAGCAGTACTTC. Translated: CSVGDWGSEQYF.

The rearrangement uses TRBV10-2 and TRBJ1-4, with TRBD1 matching over 7 bases. Trimming at V came to 4 bases and at J to 6 bases, leaving 5 bases not matched to a gene. Looked up from germline, CDR1 is WSHSY and CDR2 is SAAADI. The CDR3 sequence is 14 residues long. The chain's CDR3 is CASSVDREDEKLFF. The DNA of the CDR3 is TGCGCCAGCAGTGTAGACAGGGAGGATGAAAAACTGTTTTTT.

The V call is TRBV27, the J call TRBJ2-1; 12 bases align to TRBD1. The CDR3 is made up of 15 amino acids. Germline loops: CDR1 MNHEY, CDR2 SMNVEV (reference sequence). V dropped 11 bases and J dropped 7; count of bases not matched to a gene: 12. CDR3 protein: CAAASGTGGKNEQFF. In DNA form, the CDR3 reads TGTGCCGCCGCGTCCGGGACAGGGGGCAAGAATGAGCAGTTCTTC.

This clonotype has just a few counts. The rearrangement uses TRBV3-1 and TRBJ2-3; D remains ambiguous. There are 14 residues in the CDR3. Germline lookup yields CDR1 LGHDT and CDR2 YNNKEL (reference sequence). V dropped 0 bases and J dropped 4 bases, with 8 bases sitting between them. CDR3 loop: CASSQDRSADTQYF. CDR3 in DNA: TGTGCCAGCAGCCAAGACCGGTCGGCAGATACGCAGTATTTT.

The chain carries TRBV2 and TRBJ2-1, with unresolved D. Trimming took off 4 bases at V and 4 bases at J, with 14 bases between the two ends. There are 15 residues in the CDR3. Germline V gene sequence: CDR1 SNHLY, CDR2 FYNNEI. The CDR3 loop is CASSGATFVYNEQFF. The CDR3, as DNA: TGTGCCAGCAGTGGGGCCACCTTTGTATACAATGAGCAGTTCTTC.

The sample holds many counts of this clonotype. The chain recombines TRBV6-1 with TRBJ1-5; 8 nucleotides match TRBD1. This CDR3 has 15 residues. Germline CDR1 and CDR2: MNHNS and SASEGT. With 6 bases clipped from V and 1 base from J, the junction kept 5 bases outside the gene matches. The CDR3 spells CASSSDRASNQPQHF. The CDR3 nucleotides are TGTGCCAGCAGCTCGGACAGGGCGAGCAATCAGCCCCAGCATTTT.

Only a few counts were recorded for this clonotype. CDR3 loop: CASGPPRQGTDTQYF. The DNA of the CDR3 is TGTGCTAGTGGTCCCCCCCGCCAGGGGACAGATACGCAGTATTTT. J is TRBJ2-3 and V is TRBV12-5, with D maybe TRBD1 (6 bases). CDR3 length: 15 residues. Trimming pared 5 bases from V and 3 bases from J, leaving 15 bases between. Looked up from germline, CDR1 is LGHNT and CDR2 is FRNRAP. The full variable domain, completed using reference TRBV12-5 and TRBJ2-3, is DARVTQTPRHKVTEMGQEVTMRCQPILGHNTVFWYRQTMMQGLELLAYFRNRAPLDDSGMPKDRFSAEMPDATLATLKIQPSEPRDSAVYFCASGPPRQGTDTQYFGPGTRLTVL.

This clonotype was observed a few times. The chain employs TRBV7-8 and TRBJ2-7; unclear D gene. This CDR3 comprises 14 residues. With 5 bases removed from V and 2 bases from J, the gap between germline ends came to 13 bases. CDR1 SGHVS and CDR2 FQNEAQ come from the germline V gene. DNA for the CDR3: TGTGCCAGCAGCCCCCCGCAGGCCACCTACGAGCAGTACTTC. Residues: CASSPPQATYEQYF.

V and J are TRBV7-8 and TRBJ1-5, with D perhaps matching TRBD1 (5 bases). The CDR3 runs 16 residues. Germline-derived CDR1 and CDR2 are SGHVS and FQNEAQ. The V end lost 1 base, the J end lost 3 bases, and 13 bases lay between the germline ends. The CDR3 protein is CASSLGFDRDNQPQHF. As DNA, the CDR3 is TGTGCCAGCAGCTTAGGATTCGACAGAGACAATCAGCCCCAGCATTTT.

The V gene is TRBV4-1, the J gene TRBJ2-1, with 7 bases aligning to TRBD1. V lost 0 bases to trimming and J lost 4 bases; unmatched junction nucleotides: 9. CDR1 is MGHRA and CDR2 is YSYEKL in the germline V gene. The CDR3 covers 17 residues. CDR3 amino acids: CASSQDSWDSAYNEQFF. CDR3 DNA: TGCGCCAGCAGCCAAGATTCTTGGGACAGTGCATACAATGAGCAGTTCTTC.

CDR3 nucleotide sequence: TGCAGTGCTAGAGAAAGACTGGGCTCCTACGAGCAGTACTTC. Amino acid sequence: CSARERLGSYEQYF. The chain has TRBV20-1 and TRBJ2-7; no clear D gene. The germline CDR1 and CDR2 sequences are DFQATT and SNEGSKA (reference sequence). There are 14 residues in the CDR3. The V gene lost 0 bases and the J gene lost 0 bases, with 9 bases spanning the gap.